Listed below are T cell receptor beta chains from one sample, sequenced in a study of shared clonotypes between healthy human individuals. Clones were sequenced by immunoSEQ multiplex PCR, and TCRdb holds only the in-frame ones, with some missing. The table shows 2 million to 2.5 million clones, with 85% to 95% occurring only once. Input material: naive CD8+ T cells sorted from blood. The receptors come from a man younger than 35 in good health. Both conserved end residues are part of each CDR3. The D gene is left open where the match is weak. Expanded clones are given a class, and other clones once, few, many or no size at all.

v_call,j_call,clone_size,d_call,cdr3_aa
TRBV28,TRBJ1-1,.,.,CASRFTGREAFF
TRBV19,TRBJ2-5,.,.,CASTPNPRETQYF
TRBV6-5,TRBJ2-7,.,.,CASSYSGAGFYEQYF
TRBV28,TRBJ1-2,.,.,CASSQRVGWGYNYGYTF
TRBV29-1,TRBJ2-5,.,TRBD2,CSVEEYSGNQETQYF
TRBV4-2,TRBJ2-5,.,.,CASSQGWVTEGAETQYF
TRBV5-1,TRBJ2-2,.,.,CASSLNPQGFVSTGELFF
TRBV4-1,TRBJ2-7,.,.,CASSQENRVRLEQYF
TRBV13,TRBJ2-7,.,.,CASSLALLYEQYF
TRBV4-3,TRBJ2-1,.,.,CASSQVYSSGEQFF
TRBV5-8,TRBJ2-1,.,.,CASSPNEQFF
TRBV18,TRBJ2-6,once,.,CASSPRDGANVLTF
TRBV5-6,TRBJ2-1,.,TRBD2,CASSEAGAPYNEQFF
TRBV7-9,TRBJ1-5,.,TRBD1,CASSSDREGQPQHF
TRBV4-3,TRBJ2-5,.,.,CASSQADRPVETQYF
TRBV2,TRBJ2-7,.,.,CASSEFQPRGYEQYF
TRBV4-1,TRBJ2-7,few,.,CASSQEDRSSYEQYF
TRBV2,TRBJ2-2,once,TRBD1,CASSGQGNTGELFF
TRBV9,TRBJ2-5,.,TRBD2,CASSPRLARQETQYF
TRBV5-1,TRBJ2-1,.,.,CASSFGGWDNEQFF
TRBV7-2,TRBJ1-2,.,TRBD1,CASSPGTGYGYTF
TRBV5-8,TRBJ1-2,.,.,CASSLESPGLGGYTF
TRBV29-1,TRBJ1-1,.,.,CSVADRLEAFF
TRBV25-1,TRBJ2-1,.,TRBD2,CASSEGGGAYNEQFF
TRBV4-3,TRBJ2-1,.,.,CASSHQEGEGLYEQFF
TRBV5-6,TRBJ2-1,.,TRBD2,CASSLLLAGYYNEQFF
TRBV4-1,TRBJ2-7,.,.,CASSWQDSYEQYF
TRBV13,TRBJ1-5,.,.,CASSRSDGDGENGNQPQHF
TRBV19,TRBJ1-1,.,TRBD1,CASSSLGQEMNTEAFF
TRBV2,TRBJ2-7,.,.,CASSEPREGFYEQYF
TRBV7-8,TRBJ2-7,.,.,CASSLRQPYEQYF
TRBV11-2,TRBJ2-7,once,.,CASSLLFEQYF
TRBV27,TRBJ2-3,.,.,CASSLVLSTDTQYF
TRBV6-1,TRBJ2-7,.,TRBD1,CASSGRAGQGFYEQYF
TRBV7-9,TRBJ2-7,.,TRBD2,CASSQTTSGRYEQYF
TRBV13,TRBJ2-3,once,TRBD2,CASSLGGDTQYF
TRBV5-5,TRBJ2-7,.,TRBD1,CASRRGQSYEQYF
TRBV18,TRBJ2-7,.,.,CASSPLQHLSYEQYF
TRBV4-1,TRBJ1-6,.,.,CASSQKPPSPLHF
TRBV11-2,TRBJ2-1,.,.,CASSLDHFNEQFF
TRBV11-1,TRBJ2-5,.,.,CASSLVVGWGQETQYF
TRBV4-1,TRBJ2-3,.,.,CASSQGPAGDTQYF
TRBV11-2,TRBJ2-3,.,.,CASSLGTANTDTQYF
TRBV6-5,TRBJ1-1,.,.,CASHPGGTEAFF
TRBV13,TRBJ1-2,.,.,CASSFPGTNYGYTF
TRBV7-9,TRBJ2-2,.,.,CASSPVSPTGELFF